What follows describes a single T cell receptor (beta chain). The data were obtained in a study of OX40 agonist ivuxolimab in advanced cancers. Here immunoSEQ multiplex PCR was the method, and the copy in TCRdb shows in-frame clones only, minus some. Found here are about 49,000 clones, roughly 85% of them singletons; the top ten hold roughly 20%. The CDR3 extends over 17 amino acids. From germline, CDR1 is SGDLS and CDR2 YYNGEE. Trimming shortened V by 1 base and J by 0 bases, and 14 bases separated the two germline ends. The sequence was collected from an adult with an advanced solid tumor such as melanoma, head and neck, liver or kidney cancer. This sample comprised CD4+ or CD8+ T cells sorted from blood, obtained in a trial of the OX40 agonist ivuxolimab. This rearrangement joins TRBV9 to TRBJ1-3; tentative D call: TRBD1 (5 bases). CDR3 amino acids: CASSVRGAERSGNTIYF. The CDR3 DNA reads TGTGCCAGCAGCGTACGAGGGGCAGAGCGCTCTGGAAACACCATATATTTT.